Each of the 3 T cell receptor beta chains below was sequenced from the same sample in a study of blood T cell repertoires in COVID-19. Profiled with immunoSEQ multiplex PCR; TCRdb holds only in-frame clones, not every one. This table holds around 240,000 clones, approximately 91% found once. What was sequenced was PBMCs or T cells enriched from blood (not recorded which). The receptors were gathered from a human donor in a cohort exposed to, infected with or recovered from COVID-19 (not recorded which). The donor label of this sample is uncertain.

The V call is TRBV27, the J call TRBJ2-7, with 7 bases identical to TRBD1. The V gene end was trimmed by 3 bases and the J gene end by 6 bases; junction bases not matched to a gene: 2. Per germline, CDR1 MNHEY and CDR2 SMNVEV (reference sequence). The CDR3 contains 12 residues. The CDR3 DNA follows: TGTGCCAGCAGTTTCACAGGGGCCGAGCAGTACTTC. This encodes CASSFTGAEQYF.

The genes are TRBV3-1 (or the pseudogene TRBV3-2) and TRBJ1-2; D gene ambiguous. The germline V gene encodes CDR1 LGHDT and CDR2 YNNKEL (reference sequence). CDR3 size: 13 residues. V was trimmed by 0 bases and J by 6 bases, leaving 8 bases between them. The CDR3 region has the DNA TGTGCCAGCAGCCAAGAATCAAGCAATGGCTACACCTTC. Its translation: CASSQESSNGYTF.

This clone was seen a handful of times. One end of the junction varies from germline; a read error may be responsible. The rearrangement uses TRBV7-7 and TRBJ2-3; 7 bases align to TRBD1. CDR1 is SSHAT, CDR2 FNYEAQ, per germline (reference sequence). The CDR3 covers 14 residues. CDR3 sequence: CASSFRDSIDTQYF. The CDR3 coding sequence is TGTGCCAGCAGCTTCCGGGACAGCATAGATACGCAGTATTTT.